The sequence of this T cell receptor (beta chain) was determined in a study of T cell repertoires in cytomegalovirus infection. The overall study: Recently identified HLA-C-restricted CMV epitopes were used, and well-studied HLA-B-restricted CMV epitopes were used as well. Public TCR beta signatures were indicative of both CMV infection and a matching HLA type. Whole-study findings and limits: Carriers of CMV and the relevant HLA type were discriminated by public TCR beta frequency.

Each CDR3 protein is one row after TCRdb ran MiXCR on the reads. The sample contains about 890,000 distinct CDR3 sequences, about a third of which appear only once. Turning to this clonotype: The antigen remains undetermined.

This material consisted of cultured CD8+ T cells from PBMCs, taken from culture after CMV antigen stimulation. This TCR was sampled from a human donor in good health (CMV status not recorded). Some clones in this sample may be carry-over from other donors' samples.

The CDR3 loop reads CASSVGTWNEQYV. The CDR3 DNA reads as TGTGCCAGCAGCGTCGGGACATGGAATGAGCAGTACGTC. The J gene is TRBJ2-7, the V gene TRBV11-2, with a weak D call TRBD1 (6 bases). The CDR3 extends over 13 amino acids. Germline-derived CDR1 and CDR2 are SGHAT and FQNNGV. V lost 5 bases and J lost 7, with 15 bases in between.